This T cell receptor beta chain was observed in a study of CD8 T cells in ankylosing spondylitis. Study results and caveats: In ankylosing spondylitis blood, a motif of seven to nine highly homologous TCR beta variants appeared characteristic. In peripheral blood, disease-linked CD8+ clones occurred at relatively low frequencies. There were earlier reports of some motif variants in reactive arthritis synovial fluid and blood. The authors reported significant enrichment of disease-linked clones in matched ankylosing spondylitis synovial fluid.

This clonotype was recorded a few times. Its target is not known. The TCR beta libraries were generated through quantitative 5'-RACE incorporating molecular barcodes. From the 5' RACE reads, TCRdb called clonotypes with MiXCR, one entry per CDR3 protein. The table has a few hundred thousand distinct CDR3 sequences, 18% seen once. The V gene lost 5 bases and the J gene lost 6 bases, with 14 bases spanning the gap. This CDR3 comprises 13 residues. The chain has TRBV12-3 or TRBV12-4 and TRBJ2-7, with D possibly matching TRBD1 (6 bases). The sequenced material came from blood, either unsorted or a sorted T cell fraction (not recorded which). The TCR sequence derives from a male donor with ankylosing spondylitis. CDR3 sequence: CASSVQGWGEQYF. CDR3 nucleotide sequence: TGTGCCAGCAGTGTCCAGGGGTGGGGCGAGCAGTACTTC.